The clone carrying this T cell receptor (beta chain) was counted many times. The antigen is undetermined. The data belong to a study of regulatory T cells in long-lasting Graves disease. Germline values: CDR1 SQVTM, CDR2 ANQGSEA. The ends were cut back, 7 bases at V and 0 bases at J, with 3 bases in the middle. The CDR3 is 10 residues long. Study conclusions and caveats: Persistent disease showed a preference for TRBV28, TRBJ1-2 and TRBJ2-5.

The sample's time point: persistent/refractory GD, antithyroid drugs over 5 years with positive TRAb. There was RNA extracted from PBMCs, and the TCR library was made from it. A peripheral blood sample, about 9.4 milliliters in volume, was drawn into EDTA tubes. Construction of the TCR beta libraries employed iRepertoire HTBI primers in conjunction with Arm-PCR of CDR3 regions. MiXCR, run by TCRdb on the multiplex PCR reads, gives a single entry per CDR3 protein. The sample holds 650,000 to 850,000 distinct CDR3 sequences, approximately 29% seen once. The source of this sequence is a female donor with Graves disease. The chain employs TRBV29-1 and TRBJ1-1; D gene ambiguous. The sequencing used peripheral blood mononuclear cells (PBMCs), collected when the disease was refractory, from a patient treated with antithyroid drugs. CDR3 nucleotide sequence: TGCAGCGCGTTGAACACTGAAGCTTTCTTT. As protein: CSALNTEAFF. The whole variable domain, filled in from reference TRBV29-1 and TRBJ1-1, reads SAVISQKPSRDICQRGTSLTIQCQVDSQVTMMFWYRQQPGQSLTLIATANQGSEATYESGFVIDKFPISRPNLTFSTLTVSNMSPEDSSIYLCSALNTEAFFGQGTRLTVV.